This entry features one TCR beta chain sequence. Its specificity is unknown. The protocol was immunoSEQ multiplex PCR, while the TCRdb copy is restricted to in-frame clones and leaves out a portion. The sample holds 100,000 to 120,000 clones, around 83% seen once. V shed 2 bases and J shed 7 bases, with 12 bases lying between them. Per the germline V gene, CDR1 is SGHDT and CDR2 is YYEEEE. This CDR3 region has 14 residues. The data are from a study of T cell responses to AZD1222 COVID-19 vaccine. Study as a whole: Second doses were pooled across both intervals (about 4 or about 12 weeks). Findings and caveats of the study: Seropositivity was recorded at baseline in only a handful of AZD1222 recipients. Breadth and depth of Spike-specific TCRs rose after two AZD1222 doses. Clonal diversity may have been underestimated in mostly white British donors.

The TCR originated in an adult in good health. The sequences come from peripheral blood, collected on day 0 of AZD1222 vaccination. This chain joins TRBV5-6 and TRBJ1-4, with D possibly TRBD1 on 6 matching bases. The CDR3 loop is CASSFDRFAEKLFF. DNA for the CDR3: TGTGCCAGCAGCTTTGACAGGTTCGCTGAAAAACTGTTTTTT.